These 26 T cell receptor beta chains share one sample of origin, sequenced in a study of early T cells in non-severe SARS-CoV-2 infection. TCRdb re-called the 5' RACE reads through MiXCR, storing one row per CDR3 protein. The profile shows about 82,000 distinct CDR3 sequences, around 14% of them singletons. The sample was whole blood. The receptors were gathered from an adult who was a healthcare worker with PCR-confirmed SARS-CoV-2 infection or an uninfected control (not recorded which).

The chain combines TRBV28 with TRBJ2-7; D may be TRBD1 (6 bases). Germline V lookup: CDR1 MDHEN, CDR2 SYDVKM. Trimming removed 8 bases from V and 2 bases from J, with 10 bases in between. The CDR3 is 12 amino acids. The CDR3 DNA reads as TGTGCCAGCGGGGGCGAGACCTACGAGCAGTACTTC. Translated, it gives CASGGETYEQYF. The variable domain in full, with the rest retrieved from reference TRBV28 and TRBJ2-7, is DVKVTQSSRYLVKRTGEKVFLECVQDMDHENMFWYRQDPGLGLRLIYFSYDVKMKEKGDIPEGYSVSREKKERFSLILESASTNQTSMYLCASGGETYEQYFGPGTRLTVT.

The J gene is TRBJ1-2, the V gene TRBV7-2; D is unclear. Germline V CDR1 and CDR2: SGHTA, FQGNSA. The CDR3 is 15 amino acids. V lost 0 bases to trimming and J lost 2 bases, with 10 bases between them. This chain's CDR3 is CASSLAMGLNYGYTF. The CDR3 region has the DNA TGTGCCAGCAGCTTAGCGATGGGGTTAAACTATGGCTACACCTTC.

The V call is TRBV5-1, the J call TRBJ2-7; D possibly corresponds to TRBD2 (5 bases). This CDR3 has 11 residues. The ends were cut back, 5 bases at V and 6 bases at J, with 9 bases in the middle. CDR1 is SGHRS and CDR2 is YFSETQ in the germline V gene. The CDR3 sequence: CASRIEGEQYF. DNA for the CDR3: TGCGCCAGCAGGATTGAGGGCGAGCAGTACTTC.

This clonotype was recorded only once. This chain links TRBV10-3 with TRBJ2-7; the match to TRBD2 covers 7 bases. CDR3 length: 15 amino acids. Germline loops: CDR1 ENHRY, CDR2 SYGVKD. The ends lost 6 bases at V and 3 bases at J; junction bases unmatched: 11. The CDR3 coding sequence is TGTGCCATCAGCATGCGGAGCGGGGCCGACTACGAGCAGTACTTC. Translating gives CAISMRSGADYEQYF.

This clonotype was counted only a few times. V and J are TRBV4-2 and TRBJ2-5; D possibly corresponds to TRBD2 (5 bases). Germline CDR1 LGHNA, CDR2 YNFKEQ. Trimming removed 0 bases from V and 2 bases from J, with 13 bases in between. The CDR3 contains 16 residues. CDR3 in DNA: TGTGCCAGCAGCCAAGATCTAGGGAGAACACAAGAGACCCAGTACTTC. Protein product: CASSQDLGRTQETQYF.

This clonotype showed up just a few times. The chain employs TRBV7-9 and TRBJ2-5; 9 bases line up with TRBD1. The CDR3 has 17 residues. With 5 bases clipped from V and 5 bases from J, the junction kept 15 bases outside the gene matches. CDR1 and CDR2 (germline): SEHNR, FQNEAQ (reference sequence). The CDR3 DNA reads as TGTGCCAGCAGCCAAAATGACAGGGGGAGGTCACAGGAGACCCAGTACTTC. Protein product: CASSQNDRGRSQETQYF.

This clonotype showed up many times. The CDR3 region is CASSLGVNEQFF. In nucleotides, the CDR3 is TGTGCCAGCAGTTTAGGGGTCAATGAGCAGTTCTTC. J is TRBJ2-1 and V is TRBV12-3 or TRBV12-4; D gene ambiguous. The CDR3 extends over 12 amino acids. V dropped 1 base and J dropped 6 bases, with 4 bases sitting between them.

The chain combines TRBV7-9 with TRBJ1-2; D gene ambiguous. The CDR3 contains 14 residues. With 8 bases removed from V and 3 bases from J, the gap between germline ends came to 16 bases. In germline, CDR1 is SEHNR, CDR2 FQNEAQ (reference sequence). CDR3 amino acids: CASAPDGSYYGYTF. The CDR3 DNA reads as TGTGCCAGCGCCCCGGACGGGTCATACTATGGCTACACCTTC.

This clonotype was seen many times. Here the CDR3 DNA reads TGTGCCAGCAGCTTTTGGGGCAACCAAGAGACCCAGTACTTC. Translated: CASSFWGNQETQYF. The V call is TRBV11-2, the J call TRBJ2-5; possible D gene TRBD1, 5 bases. Trimming left V 3 bases short and J 0 bases short, with 8 bases between. CDR3 length: 14 amino acids. The germline V gene encodes CDR1 SGHAT and CDR2 FQNNGV.

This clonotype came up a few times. The CDR3 DNA sequence: TGTGCCAGCAGGGGACAAGAGACCCAGTACTTC. Translated, it gives CASRGQETQYF. The V gene is TRBV7-9, the J gene TRBJ2-5; D gene unclear. CDR1 and CDR2 from the germline V gene are SEHNR and FQNEAQ (reference sequence). This CDR3 has 11 amino acids. V shed 6 bases and J shed 2 bases, with 4 bases lying between them.

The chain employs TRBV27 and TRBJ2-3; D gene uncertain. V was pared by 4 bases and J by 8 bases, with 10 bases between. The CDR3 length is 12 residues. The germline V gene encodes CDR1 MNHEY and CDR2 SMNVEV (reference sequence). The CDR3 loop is CASSSSAGTQYF. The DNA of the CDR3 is TGTGCCAGCAGTTCCAGTGCTGGTACGCAGTATTTT.

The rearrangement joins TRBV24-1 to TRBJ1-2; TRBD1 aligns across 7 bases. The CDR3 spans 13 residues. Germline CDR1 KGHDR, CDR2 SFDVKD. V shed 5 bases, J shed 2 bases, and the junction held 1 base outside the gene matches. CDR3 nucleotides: TGTGCCACCAGTGCAGGGGGAAACTATGGCTACACCTTC. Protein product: CATSAGGNYGYTF.

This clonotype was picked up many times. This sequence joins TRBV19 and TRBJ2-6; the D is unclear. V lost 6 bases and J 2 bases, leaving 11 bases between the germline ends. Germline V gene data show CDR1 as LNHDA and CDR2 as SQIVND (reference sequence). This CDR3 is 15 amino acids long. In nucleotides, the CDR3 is TGTGCCAGTAGCTCGGGTACGGCTGGGGCCAACGTCCTGACTTTC. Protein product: CASSSGTAGANVLTF.

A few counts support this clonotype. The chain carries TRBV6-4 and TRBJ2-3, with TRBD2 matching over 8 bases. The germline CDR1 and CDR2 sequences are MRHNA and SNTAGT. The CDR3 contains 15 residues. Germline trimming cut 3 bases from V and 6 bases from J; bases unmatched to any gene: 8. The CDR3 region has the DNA TGTGCCAGCAGTGAAGGCGGGAGGCTTCGGGATACGCAGTATTTT. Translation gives CASSEGGRLRDTQYF.

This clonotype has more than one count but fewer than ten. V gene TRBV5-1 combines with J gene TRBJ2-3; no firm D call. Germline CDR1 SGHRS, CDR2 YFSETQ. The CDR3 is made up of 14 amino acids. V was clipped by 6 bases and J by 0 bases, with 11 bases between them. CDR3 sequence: CASNTQPSTDTQYF. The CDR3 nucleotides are TGCGCCAGCAATACTCAACCAAGCACAGATACGCAGTATTTT.

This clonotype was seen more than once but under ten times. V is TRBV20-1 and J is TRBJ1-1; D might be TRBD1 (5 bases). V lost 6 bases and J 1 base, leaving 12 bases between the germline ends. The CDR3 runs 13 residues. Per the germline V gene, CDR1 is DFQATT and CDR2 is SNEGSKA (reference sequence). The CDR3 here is CSATSGPNTEAFF. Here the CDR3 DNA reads TGCAGTGCCACTTCGGGACCGAACACTGAAGCTTTCTTT.

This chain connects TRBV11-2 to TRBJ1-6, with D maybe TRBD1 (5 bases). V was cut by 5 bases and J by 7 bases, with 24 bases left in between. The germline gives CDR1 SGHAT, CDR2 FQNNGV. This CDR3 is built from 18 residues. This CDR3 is CASSGAPRGRVGNSPLHF. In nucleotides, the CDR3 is TGTGCCAGCAGCGGAGCACCCCGGGGGAGGGTAGGGAATTCACCCCTCCACTTT.

CDR3 nucleotide sequence: TGTGCCAGCAGCCTACGGGGCACCTCTTCCTACGAGCAGTACTTC. The encoded protein is CASSLRGTSSYEQYF. V gene TRBV28 combines with J gene TRBJ2-7; either TRBD1 or TRBD2 may fit D (5 bases each). The germline CDR1 and CDR2 sequences are MDHEN and SYDVKM. The V gene lost 6 bases and the J gene lost 1 base, with 16 bases spanning the gap. The CDR3 is made up of 15 amino acids.

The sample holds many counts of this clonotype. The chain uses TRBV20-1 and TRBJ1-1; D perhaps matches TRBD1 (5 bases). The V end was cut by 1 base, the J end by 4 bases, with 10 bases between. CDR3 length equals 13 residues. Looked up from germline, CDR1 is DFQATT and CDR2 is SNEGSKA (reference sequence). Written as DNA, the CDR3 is TGCAGTGCTAGAGCCAGGGCGGGCACTGAAGCTTTCTTT. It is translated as CSARARAGTEAFF.

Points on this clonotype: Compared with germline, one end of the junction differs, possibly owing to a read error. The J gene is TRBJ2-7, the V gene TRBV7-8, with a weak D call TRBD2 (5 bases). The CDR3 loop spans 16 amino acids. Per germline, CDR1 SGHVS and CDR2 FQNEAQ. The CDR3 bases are TGTGCCAGCAGCGTAGCAACCACCGGGGTCACCTACGAGCAGTACTTC. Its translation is CASSVATTGVTYEQYF.

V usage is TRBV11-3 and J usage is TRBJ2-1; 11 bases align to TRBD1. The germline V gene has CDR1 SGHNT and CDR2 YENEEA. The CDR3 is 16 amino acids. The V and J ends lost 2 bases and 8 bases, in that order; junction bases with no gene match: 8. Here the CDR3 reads CASSLTGQGARDEQFF. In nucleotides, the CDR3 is TGTGCCAGCAGCTTAACCGGACAGGGGGCACGGGATGAGCAGTTCTTC.

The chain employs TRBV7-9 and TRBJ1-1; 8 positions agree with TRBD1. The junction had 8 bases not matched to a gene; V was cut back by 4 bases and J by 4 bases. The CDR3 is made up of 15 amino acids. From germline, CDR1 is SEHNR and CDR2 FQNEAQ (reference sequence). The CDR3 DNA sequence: TGTGCCAGCAGCTCCCGGACAGGGCGGGCCACTGAAGCTTTCTTT. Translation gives CASSSRTGRATEAFF.

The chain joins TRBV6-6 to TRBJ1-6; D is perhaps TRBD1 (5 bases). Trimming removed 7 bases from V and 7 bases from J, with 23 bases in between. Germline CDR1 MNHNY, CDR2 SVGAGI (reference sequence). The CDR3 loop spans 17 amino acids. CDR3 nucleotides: TGTGCCAGCACCTCCCCGGCGGTCGGGGCTAAGAATTCACCCCTCCACTTT. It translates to CASTSPAVGAKNSPLHF.

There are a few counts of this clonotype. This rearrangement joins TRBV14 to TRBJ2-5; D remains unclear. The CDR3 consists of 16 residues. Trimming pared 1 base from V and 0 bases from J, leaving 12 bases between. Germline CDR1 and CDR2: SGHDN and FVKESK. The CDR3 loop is CASSQATMWNQETQYF. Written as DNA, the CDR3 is TGTGCCAGCAGCCAAGCAACTATGTGGAACCAAGAGACCCAGTACTTC.

The CDR3 reads CASSLGQGRLLQETQYF. DNA for the CDR3: TGTGCCAGCAGCCTGGGACAGGGCCGTTTGCTCCAAGAGACCCAGTACTTC. The chain combines TRBV5-5 with TRBJ2-5; 9 positions agree with TRBD1. With V trimmed by 4 bases and J by 1 base, 11 bases remained unmatched. The CDR3 has 17 amino acids. Per germline, CDR1 SGHKS and CDR2 YYEKEE (reference sequence).

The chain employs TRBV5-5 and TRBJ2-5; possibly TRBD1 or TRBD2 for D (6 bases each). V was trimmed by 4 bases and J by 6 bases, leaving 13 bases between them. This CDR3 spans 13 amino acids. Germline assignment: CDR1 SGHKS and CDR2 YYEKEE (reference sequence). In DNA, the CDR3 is TGTGCCAGCAGCCCGGAGGGACATCAGACCCAGTACTTC. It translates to CASSPEGHQTQYF.